Following are 8 T cell receptor beta chains from one sample sequenced in a study of shared clonotypes between healthy human individuals. TCRdb keeps only in-frame clones here, not all; method: immunoSEQ multiplex PCR. In the table there are 2,100,000 or so clones, approximately 94% of which are singletons. Sample: naive CD4+ T cells sorted from blood. Subset of the sample: CD45RA+ positively selected. These receptors originate from a man between 18 and 29 years old in good health.

V is TRBV28 and J is TRBJ2-7; 9 bases fit TRBD1. The CDR3 spans 16 residues. CDR1 is MDHEN, CDR2 SYDVKM, per germline. Germline trimming cut 4 bases from V and 5 bases from J; bases unmatched to any gene: 12. The chain's CDR3 is CASSSPGGTGKNEQYF. CDR3 nucleotides: TGTGCCAGCAGTTCTCCAGGTGGGACAGGGAAGAACGAGCAGTACTTC.

This clone has more than one count but fewer than ten. This chain uses TRBV4-1 with TRBJ1-1, with a tentative D call TRBD1 (5 bases). In germline, CDR1 is MGHRA, CDR2 YSYEKL. The V and J ends lost 0 bases and 2 bases respectively, with 13 bases between them. This CDR3 comprises 16 residues. CDR3 in DNA: TGCGCCAGCAGCCAAGACGAGGGGCGCTTAAACACTGAAGCTTTCTTT. It specifies CASSQDEGRLNTEAFF.

The chain is built from TRBV5-1 and TRBJ1-3; weak D call: TRBD1 (5 bases). Germline values: CDR1 SGHRS, CDR2 YFSETQ. This CDR3 contains 14 residues. Trimming left V 3 bases short and J 2 bases short, with 9 bases between. The CDR3 is CASSWDGTGNTIYF. The CDR3 DNA is TGCGCCAGCAGCTGGGACGGAACTGGAAACACCATATATTTT.

The chain is built from TRBV27 and TRBJ1-5; D is unresolved. CDR3 length: 15 amino acids. The V gene's germline CDR1 is MNHEY and CDR2 SMNVEV (reference sequence). V lost 5 bases and J 4 bases, leaving 15 bases between the germline ends. This CDR3 is CASSQGDPPNQPQHF. CDR3 in DNA: TGTGCCAGCAGTCAAGGAGATCCCCCTAATCAGCCCCAGCATTTT.

J is TRBJ1-1 and V is TRBV7-2; no reliable D call. The germline V gene encodes CDR1 SGHTA and CDR2 FQGNSA. The CDR3 is made up of 14 amino acids. Trimming shortened V by 3 bases and J by 0 bases, and 8 bases separated the two germline ends. The chain's CDR3 is CASSFTPMNTEAFF. The CDR3 bases are TGTGCCAGCAGCTTCACCCCCATGAACACTGAAGCTTTCTTT.

V and J are TRBV6-1 and TRBJ2-2; tentative D call: TRBD1 (6 bases). Trimming stripped 6 bases from V and 0 bases from J, with 11 bases between. Looked up from germline, CDR1 is MNHNS and CDR2 is SASEGT. The CDR3 spans 15 residues. The CDR3 DNA follows: TGTGCCAGCAGCGGACAGCCCGCGAACACCGGGGAGCTGTTTTTT. Translating it yields CASSGQPANTGELFF.

The rearrangement uses TRBV15 and TRBJ2-3, with D unresolved. This CDR3 is 14 amino acids long. The germline gives CDR1 LNHNV, CDR2 YYDKDF (reference sequence). V gave up 0 bases and J gave up 0 bases, with 4 bases separating them. CDR3 protein: CATSRDLSTDTQYF. The CDR3 coding sequence is TGTGCCACCAGCAGAGATCTTAGCACAGATACGCAGTATTTT.

The V and J genes are TRBV30 and TRBJ2-5, with TRBD2 identical over 9 bases. CDR1 is GTSNPN and CDR2 is SVGIG in the germline V gene (reference sequence). The CDR3 contains 13 residues. With V trimmed by 4 bases and J by 4 bases, 4 bases remained unmatched. CDR3 in amino acids: CAWTLLAGETQYF. CDR3 bases: TGTGCCTGGACCTTACTAGCGGGAGAGACCCAGTACTTC.